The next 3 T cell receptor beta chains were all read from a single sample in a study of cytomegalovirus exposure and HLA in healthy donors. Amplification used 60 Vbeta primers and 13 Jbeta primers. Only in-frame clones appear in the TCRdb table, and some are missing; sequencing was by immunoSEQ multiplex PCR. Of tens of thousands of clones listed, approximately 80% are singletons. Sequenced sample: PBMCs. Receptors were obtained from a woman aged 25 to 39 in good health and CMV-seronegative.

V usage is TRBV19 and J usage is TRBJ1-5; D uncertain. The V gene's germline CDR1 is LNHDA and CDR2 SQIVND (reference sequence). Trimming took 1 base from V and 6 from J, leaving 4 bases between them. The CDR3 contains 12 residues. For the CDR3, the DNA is TGTGCCAGTAGTATAGGGAGTCAGCCCCAGCATTTT. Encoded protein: CASSIGSQPQHF.

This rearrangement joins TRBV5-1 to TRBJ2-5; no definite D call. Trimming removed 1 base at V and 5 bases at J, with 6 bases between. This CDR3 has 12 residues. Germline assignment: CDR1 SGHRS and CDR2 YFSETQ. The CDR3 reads CASSLRLETQYF. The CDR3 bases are TGCGCCAGCAGCTTGCGACTGGAGACCCAGTACTTC.

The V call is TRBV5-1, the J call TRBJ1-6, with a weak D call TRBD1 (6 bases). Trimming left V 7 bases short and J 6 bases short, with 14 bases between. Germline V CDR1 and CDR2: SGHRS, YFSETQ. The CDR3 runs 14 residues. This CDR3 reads CASGRGGANSPLHF. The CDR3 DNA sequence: TGCGCCAGCGGCAGAGGGGGGGCTAATTCACCCCTCCACTTT.